These 14 T cell receptor beta chains share one sample of origin, sequenced in a study of cytotoxic CD8 clonotypes in ibrutinib-treated CLL. Sequencing was performed with immunoSEQ multiplex PCR; in TCRdb, only in-frame clones are kept and a portion is missing. Of approximately 20,000 clones listed, 81% are singletons. The input for sequencing was PBMCs, taken before ibrutinib treatment. These receptors all stem from a human donor with chronic lymphocytic leukemia.

The J gene is TRBJ2-5, the V gene TRBV5-1, with a possible D match to TRBD2 (6 bases). Looked up from germline, CDR1 is SGHRS and CDR2 is YFSETQ. The CDR3 has 14 amino acids. With 4 bases removed from V and 5 bases from J, the gap between germline ends came to 15 bases. CDR3 coding DNA: TGCGCCAGCAGCGATCTCGGGGGTACGGAGACCCAGTACTTC. Its protein is CASSDLGGTETQYF.

The rearrangement uses TRBV13 and TRBJ2-7; D possibly corresponds to TRBD1 (5 bases). CDR1 is PRHDT and CDR2 is FYEKMQ in the germline V gene (reference sequence). Deletions cut 4 bases from V and 3 bases from J, with 13 bases between. This CDR3 spans 14 amino acids. The CDR3 DNA sequence: TGTGCCAGCAGCTATTCACAGGAATACTACGAGCAGTACTTC. This sequence encodes CASSYSQEYYEQYF.

The V gene is TRBV19, the J gene TRBJ1-6, with a tentative D call TRBD1 (5 bases). Germline lookup yields CDR1 LNHDA and CDR2 SQIVND (reference sequence). Trimming shortened V by 4 bases and J by 17 bases, and 18 bases separated the two germline ends. The CDR3 runs to 13 residues. In DNA, the CDR3 is TGTGCCAGTAGTACGACCCCGGGACGCCCGATCCACTTT. Translated, it gives CASSTTPGRPIHF.

The V and J genes are TRBV30 and TRBJ2-7; 11 bases are shared with TRBD1. This CDR3 is 13 amino acids long. The germline V gene encodes CDR1 GTSNPN and CDR2 SVGIG (reference sequence). The trim removed 1 base at V and 7 bases at J, leaving 3 bases unmatched. The chain's CDR3 is CAWSGTGGWEQYF. CDR3 sequence (DNA): TGTGCCTGGAGTGGGACAGGGGGCTGGGAGCAGTACTTC.

The chain recombines TRBV2 with TRBJ1-5, with 9 bases identical to TRBD1. Germline V gives CDR1 SNHLY, CDR2 FYNNEI. V shed 6 bases and J 4 bases; nucleotides not matched to a gene: 7. The CDR3 has 15 amino acids. This CDR3 is CASRGTGLRNQPQHF. CDR3 in DNA: TGTGCCAGCAGAGGGACAGGGCTTCGGAATCAGCCCCAGCATTTT.

This rearrangement joins TRBV15 to TRBJ1-1, with D uncertain. The V gene's germline CDR1 is LNHNV and CDR2 YYDKDF (reference sequence). Trimming took off 0 bases at V and 5 bases at J, with 10 bases between the two ends. The CDR3 has 14 residues. The CDR3 nucleotides read TGTGCCACCAGCAGAGATCGCCGAGGGACTGAAGCTTTCTTT. It is translated as CATSRDRRGTEAFF.

The chain has TRBV5-4 and TRBJ2-5; D not resolved. The CDR3 runs 15 residues. Germline assignment: CDR1 SGHNT and CDR2 YYREEE (reference sequence). V lost 4 bases and J lost 1, with 14 bases in between. Written as DNA, the CDR3 is TGTGCCAGCAGCGTGCCCCCGGGCGCCCAAGAGACCCAGTACTTC. It is translated as CASSVPPGAQETQYF.

This clone was counted a single time. CDR3: CASSSRTGAGNTIYF. The CDR3 region has the DNA TGCGCCAGCAGCTCACGGACAGGGGCGGGAAACACCATATATTTT. The chain employs TRBV5-1 and TRBJ1-3; 9 positions match TRBD1. Germline V gene lookup returns CDR1 SGHRS and CDR2 YFSETQ. V was clipped by 3 bases and J by 4 bases; unmatched bases: 5. The CDR3 spans 15 residues.

Within the sample, this clone is large. The J gene is TRBJ1-2, the V gene TRBV6-5; TRBD1 might be the D (5 bases). This CDR3 comprises 15 residues. Germline V gives CDR1 MNHEY, CDR2 SVGAGI. V shed 0 bases and J shed 3 bases, with 11 bases lying between them. The chain's CDR3 is CASSYSAGVDYGYTF. The CDR3 bases are TGTGCCAGCAGTTACTCGGCGGGGGTCGACTATGGCTACACCTTC.

The chain uses TRBV12-5 and TRBJ2-5; tentatively, D is TRBD1 (5 bases). The V end was cut by 7 bases, the J end by 0 bases, with 9 bases between. CDR3 size: 13 residues. Germline values: CDR1 LGHNT, CDR2 FRNRAP. The CDR3 bases are TGTGCTAGTGCTACGACAGACCAAGAGACCCAGTACTTC. Its translation: CASATTDQETQYF.

V is TRBV21-1 and J is TRBJ2-3; TRBD1, as called in the table, went unchecked against the DNA. TRBV21-1 is annotated as a pseudogene. The CDR3 length is 14 residues. CDR3 amino acids: CASSKGQGTDTQYF. CDR3 DNA sequence: TGTGCCAGCAGCAAGGGACAGGGGACAGATACGCAGTATTTT.

This clone was seen only once. The V call is TRBV5-1, the J call TRBJ1-1, with 10 bases matching TRBD1. The germline CDR1 and CDR2 sequences are SGHRS and YFSETQ. With 5 bases clipped from V and 0 bases from J, the junction kept 7 bases outside the gene matches. This CDR3 spans 16 amino acids. CDR3 amino acids: CASSWTGGHMNTEAFF. CDR3 DNA: TGCGCCAGCAGTTGGACAGGGGGGCATATGAACACTGAAGCTTTCTTT.

J is TRBJ2-1 and V is TRBV7-2; 9 positions match TRBD2. The V gene's germline CDR1 is SGHTA and CDR2 FQGNSA. With V trimmed by 10 bases and J by 5 bases, 18 bases remained unmatched. This CDR3 region has 17 residues. The CDR3 nucleotides are TGTGCCACCGCACGTGGCGGGGGGGCAAGGGCTGACAATGAGCAGTTCTTC. Protein: CATARGGGARADNEQFF. Variable domain in full (rest from reference TRBV7-2 and TRBJ2-1): GAGVSQSPSNKVTEKGKDVELRCDPISGHTALYWYRQSLGQGLEFLIYFQGNSAPDKSGLPSDRFSAERTGGSVSTLTIQRTQQEDSAVYLCATARGGGARADNEQFFGPGTRLTVL.

A remark on this clone: One end of the junction varies from germline; a read error may be responsible. The chain uses TRBV5-6 and TRBJ2-7, with D possibly matching TRBD2 (7 bases). The germline V gene has CDR1 SGHDT and CDR2 YYEEEE. This CDR3 spans 12 amino acids. DNA of the CDR3: TGTGCCAGCAGCTTTTGGGGGGGCCCCCCGCACTTC. Translation gives CASSFWGGPPHF.